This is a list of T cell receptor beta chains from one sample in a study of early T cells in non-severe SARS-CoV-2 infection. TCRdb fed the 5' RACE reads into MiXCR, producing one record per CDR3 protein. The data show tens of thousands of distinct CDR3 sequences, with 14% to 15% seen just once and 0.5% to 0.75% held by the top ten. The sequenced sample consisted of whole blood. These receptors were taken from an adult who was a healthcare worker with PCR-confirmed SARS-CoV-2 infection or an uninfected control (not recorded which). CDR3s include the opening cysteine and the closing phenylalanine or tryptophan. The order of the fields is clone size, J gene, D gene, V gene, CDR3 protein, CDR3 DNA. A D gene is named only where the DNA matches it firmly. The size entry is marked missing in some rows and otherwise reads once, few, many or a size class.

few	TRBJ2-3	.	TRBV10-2	CAASRAADTQFF	TGCGCCGCTTCGAGGGCAGCAGATACGCAGTTTTTT
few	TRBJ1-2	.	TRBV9	CASSVGGEHYGYTF	TGTGCCAGCAGCGTAGGTGGAGAGCACTATGGCTACACCTTC
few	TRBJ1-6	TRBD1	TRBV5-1	CASSSGQGDSPLHF	TGCGCCAGCAGCTCGGGACAGGGGGATTCACCCCTCCACTTT
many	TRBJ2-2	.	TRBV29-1	CSVSKAGELFF	TGCAGCGTATCCAAAGCTGGGGAGCTGTTTTTT
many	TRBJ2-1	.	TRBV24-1	CATSDPGTPSSYNEQFF	TGTGCCACCAGTGACCCTGGGACACCTAGCTCCTACAATGAGCAGTTCTTC
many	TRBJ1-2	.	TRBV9	CASSVSAGGTNYGYTF	TGTGCCAGCAGCGTAAGCGCTGGGGGAACCAACTATGGCTACACCTTC
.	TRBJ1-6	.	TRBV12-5	CASAAAGAVYSPLHF	TGTGCTAGTGCCGCGGCGGGGGCTGTGTATTCACCCCTCCACTTT
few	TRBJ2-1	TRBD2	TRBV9	CASSKSGTSGYNEQFF	TGTGCCAGCAGCAAATCCGGGACTAGCGGGTACAATGAGCAGTTCTTC
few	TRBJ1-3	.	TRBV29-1	CSVESRSGNTIYF	TGCAGCGTTGAGTCTCGTTCTGGAAACACCATATATTTT
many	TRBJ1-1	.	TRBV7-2	CASSFTWTEAFF	TGTGCCAGCAGCTTCACGTGGACTGAAGCTTTCTTT
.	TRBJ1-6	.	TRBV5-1	CASSFPGPNSPLHF	TGCGCCAGCAGCTTTCCGGGCCCTAATTCACCCCTCCACTTT
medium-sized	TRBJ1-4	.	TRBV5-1	CASSLDRAANEKLFF	TGCGCCAGCAGCCTGGACCGGGCGGCTAATGAAAAACTGTTTTTT
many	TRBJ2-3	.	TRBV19	CASSIAAGATDTQYF	TGTGCCAGTAGTATAGCCGCAGGAGCCACAGATACGCAGTATTTT
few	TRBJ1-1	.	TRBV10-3	CAITWTDANTEAFF	TGTGCCATTACTTGGACAGATGCGAACACTGAAGCTTTCTTT
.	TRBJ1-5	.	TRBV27	CASRAAYGVNQPQHF	TGTGCCAGCCGCGCGGCCTACGGAGTTAATCAGCCCCAGCATTTT
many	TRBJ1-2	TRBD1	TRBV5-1	CASSTGTGRNYGYTF	TGCGCCAGCAGCACCGGGACAGGGCGTAACTATGGCTACACCTTC
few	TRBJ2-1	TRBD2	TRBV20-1	CSANGLAGVSSYNEQFF	TGCAGTGCCAACGGACTAGCGGGCGTTAGCTCCTACAATGAGCAGTTCTTC
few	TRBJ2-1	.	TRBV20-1	CSASLGSSYNEQFF	TGCAGTGCTAGTTTGGGGAGCTCCTACAATGAGCAGTTCTTC
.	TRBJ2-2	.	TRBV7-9	CASSFRGSTGELFF	TGTGCCAGCAGCTTCCGGGGATCCACCGGGGAGCTGTTTTTT
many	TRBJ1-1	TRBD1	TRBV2	CASRTTGGTEAFF	TGTGCCAGCAGAACGACAGGGGGGACTGAAGCTTTCTTT
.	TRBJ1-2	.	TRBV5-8	CASSWVVRQLQNYGYTF	TGTGCCAGCAGCTGGGTTGTACGACAGCTACAAAACTATGGCTACACCTTC
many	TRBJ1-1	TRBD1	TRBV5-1	CASNPPGGTEAFF	TGCGCCAGCAATCCTCCAGGGGGGACTGAAGCTTTCTTT